This T cell receptor beta chain was observed in a study of spatial heterogeneity in lung cancer. TCRdb re-analysed the 5' RACE reads in MiXCR, keeping a single row per CDR3 protein. The profile shows about 50,000 distinct CDR3 sequences, less than 8.5% of them singletons. Germline CDR1 is SGHRS and CDR2 is YFSETQ. This CDR3 region has 14 residues. The ends were cut back, 2 bases at V and 1 base at J, with 6 bases in the middle. This clonotype was recorded at least ten times. Indicated time point: sample taken at primary tumor resection. Whole RNA, isolated from tumor, nontumor lung or frozen PBMC, was sequenced without prior sorting.

The specimen was PBMCs, collected at surgery. The rearrangement uses TRBV5-1 and TRBJ2-2; D ambiguous. The source of this sequence is a female donor with early-stage non-small cell lung cancer. This chain's CDR3 is CASSLTGNTGELFF. CDR3 DNA sequence: TGCGCCAGCAGCTTAACGGGGAACACCGGGGAGCTGTTTTTT.